This T cell receptor (beta chain) was captured in a study of early T cells in non-severe SARS-CoV-2 infection. The wider study: From unsorted whole blood, bulk RNA was sequenced, and the chains remained unpaired.

This CDR3 spans 15 amino acids. Per the germline V gene, CDR1 is MDHEN and CDR2 is SYDVKM. With 10 bases removed from V and 0 bases from J, the gap between germline ends came to 16 bases. Study-wide points: Matching against VDJdb likely underestimated virus-specific expansions, favoring anti-spike CD8.

Tagging with unique molecular identifiers was applied to individual cDNA molecules. TCRdb reprocessed the 5' RACE reads via MiXCR and lists one record per CDR3 protein. The table includes tens of thousands of distinct CDR3 sequences, 12% detected once. This clonotype was detected only a few times. The antigen is undetermined. This receptor was identified in an adult who was a healthcare worker with PCR-confirmed SARS-CoV-2 infection or an uninfected control (not recorded which). The chain combines TRBV28 with TRBJ2-1, with D uncertain. The specimen was whole blood, collected at baseline. CDR3 coding DNA: TGTGCCACAGGCAGGAACCCAACCTCCTACAATGAGCAGTTCTTC. As protein: CATGRNPTSYNEQFF.